One sample yielded the 18 T cell receptor beta chains listed below, sequenced in a study of T cells in Graves' hyperthyroidism and ophthalmopathy. Authors of the study amplified TCR beta CDR3 regions from RNA transcripts. In the first-round RT-PCR of the TCR CDR3, the HTBI primer set was used. MiXCR, run by TCRdb on the multiplex PCR reads, gives a single entry per CDR3 protein. The profile shows some 210,000 distinct CDR3 sequences, 15% to 20% of them singletons. Sequences were obtained from blood. All receptors come from a man aged 45 to 65 with Graves' hyperthyroidism.

This clonotype was observed a handful of times. The chain uses TRBV6-1 and TRBJ2-2; D is ambiguous. Trimming left V 5 bases short and J 8 bases short, with 18 bases between. This CDR3 has 15 residues. Germline V gene data show CDR1 as MNHNS and CDR2 as SASEGT. CDR3 bases: TGTGCCAGCAGTTACCTCCCGGGCCAAGGAGGGGAGCTGTTTTTT. Its translation is CASSYLPGQGGELFF.

The table lists this clonotype with a few counts. The chain carries TRBV3-1 and TRBJ2-1; no clear D. This CDR3 has 17 amino acids. Germline CDR1 is LGHDT and CDR2 is YNNKEL (reference sequence). V was clipped by 0 bases and J by 0 bases, with 12 bases between them. This CDR3 is CASSQDPHRSSYNEQFF. The CDR3 coding sequence is TGTGCCAGCAGCCAAGATCCTCATCGGAGCTCCTACAATGAGCAGTTCTTC.

This clonotype was observed a few times. This chain connects TRBV5-1 to TRBJ2-5, with D perhaps assigned TRBD1 or TRBD2 (5 bases each). This CDR3 has 15 residues. With 4 bases removed from V and 3 bases from J, the gap between germline ends came to 16 bases. Germline V gives CDR1 SGHRS, CDR2 YFSETQ. The CDR3 coding sequence is TGCGCCAGCAGCGACCCGGGAAAAGGGGAAGAGACCCAGTACTTC. Amino acids: CASSDPGKGEETQYF.

There are many counts of this clonotype. The chain employs TRBV2 and TRBJ2-7; 11 nucleotides align to TRBD1. Germline V CDR1 and CDR2: SNHLY, FYNNEI. The CDR3 contains 14 residues. V lost 5 bases to trimming and J lost 2 bases; unmatched junction nucleotides: 2. CDR3 sequence: CASSRTGGTYEQYF. In DNA, the CDR3 is TGTGCCAGCAGTCGGACAGGGGGCACCTACGAGCAGTACTTC. The full variable domain, with the rest looked up from reference TRBV2 and TRBJ2-7, is EPEVTQTPSHQVTQMGQEVILRCVPISNHLYFYWYRQILGQKVEFLVSFYNNEISEKSEIFDDQFSVERPDGSNFTLKIRSTKLEDSAMYFCASSRTGGTYEQYFGPGTRLTVT.

The chain has TRBV5-1 and TRBJ2-7, with no clear D. CDR3 length: 15 residues. Per germline, CDR1 SGHRS and CDR2 YFSETQ. With 0 bases removed from V and 2 bases from J, the gap between germline ends came to 12 bases. The CDR3 here is CASSLGAVGTYEQYF. The CDR3 nucleotides are TGCGCCAGCAGCTTGGGAGCAGTGGGGACCTACGAGCAGTACTTC.

This clonotype showed up many times. CDR3 region: CASSQQGSSYEQYF. The CDR3, as DNA: TGTGCCAGCTCTCAGCAAGGGAGCTCCTACGAGCAGTACTTC. The chain recombines TRBV18 with TRBJ2-7, with a weak D call TRBD2 (5 bases). Trimming removed 6 bases at V and 0 bases at J, with 12 bases between. The CDR3 covers 14 residues. CDR1 KGHSH and CDR2 LQKENI come from the germline V gene.

The chain carries TRBV28 and TRBJ2-7; tentatively, D is TRBD2 (7 bases). Trimming removed 8 bases from V and 7 bases from J, with 24 bases in between. The germline V gene has CDR1 MDHEN and CDR2 SYDVKM. The CDR3 is 15 amino acids. The chain's CDR3 is CASAIGGVYTAEQYF. The CDR3 nucleotides read TGTGCCAGCGCAATAGGGGGGGTTTACACGGCTGAGCAGTACTTC.

This clonotype was detected ten times or more. This chain joins TRBV7-8 and TRBJ1-5; a possible D gene is TRBD1 (6 bases). This CDR3 region has 19 residues. Deletions cut 2 bases from V and 0 bases from J, with 20 bases between. The germline gives CDR1 SGHVS, CDR2 FQNEAQ. Written as DNA, the CDR3 is TGTGCCAGCAGCTTATCTGGGGGGCGAAGCTTCTATAGCAATCAGCCCCAGCATTTT. Encoded protein: CASSLSGGRSFYSNQPQHF.

This clonotype was seen a few times. In DNA form, the CDR3 reads TGCAGTGCCGGGACGGAATCCTACAATGAGCAGTTCTTC. As protein: CSAGTESYNEQFF. The chain links TRBV20-1 to TRBJ2-1, with D possibly called TRBD1 or TRBD2 (5 bases each). The CDR3 totals 13 residues. Deletions cut 6 bases from V and 1 base from J, with 10 bases between. The germline V gene encodes CDR1 DFQATT and CDR2 SNEGSKA (reference sequence).

The chain combines TRBV20-1 with TRBJ1-1, with unresolved D. The germline V gene has CDR1 DFQATT and CDR2 SNEGSKA (reference sequence). V lost 5 bases and J 1 base, leaving 14 bases between the germline ends. There are 14 residues in the CDR3. The CDR3 reads CSALGRRGNTEAFF. The CDR3 DNA sequence: TGCAGTGCTCTCGGCCGCCGAGGGAACACTGAAGCTTTCTTT.

The rearrangement joins TRBV7-3 to TRBJ2-6, with 8 bases lining up with TRBD2. CDR3 length: 17 amino acids. Trimming at V came to 6 bases and at J to 0 bases, leaving 7 bases not matched to a gene. The germline V gene has CDR1 SGHTA and CDR2 FQGTGA. CDR3 in DNA: TGTGCCAGCAGTAAAAGCGGGGGAGGCTCTGGGGCCAACGTCCTGACTTTC. Encoded protein: CASSKSGGGSGANVLTF.

This clonotype has ten or more counts. The gene calls are TRBV28 and TRBJ1-2; TRBD1 might be the D (6 bases). The CDR3 contains 13 residues. Germline CDR1 reads MDHEN; CDR2 reads SYDVKM. Trimming removed 8 bases from V and 7 bases from J, with 17 bases in between. The CDR3 region is CASRTGTLSGYTF. The DNA of the CDR3 is TGTGCCAGCCGCACCGGGACACTTTCTGGCTACACCTTC.

The sample holds many counts of this clonotype. The chain carries TRBV18 and TRBJ2-5; D is ambiguous. Germline lookup yields CDR1 KGHSH and CDR2 LQKENI. The length of the CDR3 is 15 residues. The V and J ends lost 2 bases and 0 bases respectively, with 10 bases between them. The CDR3 DNA follows: TGTGCCAGCTCACCAGTTCAGGACGACCAAGAGACCCAGTACTTC. The encoded protein is CASSPVQDDQETQYF.

As regards this clonotype: This may come from a read error, since a much larger clone is one base off. This chain joins TRBV12-3 or TRBV12-4 and TRBJ1-6, with D maybe TRBD1 (5 bases). This CDR3 is built from 13 residues. V lost 7 bases and J 12 bases, leaving 16 bases between the germline ends. CDR3 residues: CASNSNGGRPLHF. The CDR3 DNA follows: TGTGCCAGCAACTCAAATGGGGGGAGACCCCTCCACTTT.

This clonotype was observed many times. The chain carries TRBV6-2 or TRBV6-3 and TRBJ2-5; D remains ambiguous. The V gene's germline CDR1 is MNHEY and CDR2 SVGEGT. The CDR3 extends over 12 amino acids. Trimming shortened V by 6 bases and J by 5 bases, and 10 bases separated the two germline ends. CDR3 residues: CASSLSRETQYF. Written as DNA, the CDR3 is TGTGCCAGCAGCCTGTCTCGGGAGACCCAGTACTTC.

This clonotype was found many times. The chain recombines TRBV5-1 with TRBJ2-3; D might be TRBD1 (5 bases). Trimming shortened V by 4 bases and J by 4 bases, and 10 bases separated the two germline ends. The V gene's germline CDR1 is SGHRS and CDR2 YFSETQ. The CDR3 extends over 13 amino acids. Here the CDR3 reads CASSLEGADTQYF. The CDR3 coding sequence is TGCGCCAGCAGCCTGGAAGGGGCAGATACGCAGTATTTT. Complete variable domain (other parts from reference TRBV5-1 and TRBJ2-3): KAGVTQTPRYLIKTRGQQVTLSCSPISGHRSVSWYQQTPGQGLQFLFEYFSETQRNKGNFPGRFSGRQFSNSRSEMNVSTLELGDSALYLCASSLEGADTQYFGPGTRLTVL.

This clonotype was seen just once. V and J are TRBV27 and TRBJ1-6; 8 nucleotides align to TRBD1. Unmatched junction bases numbered 7, after V lost 5 bases and J lost 7 bases. The germline gives CDR1 MNHEY, CDR2 SMNVEV (reference sequence). This CDR3 region has 15 residues. CDR3 nucleotide sequence: TGTGCCAGCAGTCCCTGGACAGGGCCCAATTCACCCCTCCACTTT. It is translated as CASSPWTGPNSPLHF.

With respect to this clonotype: This could be a read error, since a much larger clone is one nucleotide away. The CDR3 region is CSAVTLPGTFGRGEQFF. The DNA for the CDR3 is TGCAGTGCTGTTACTCTCCCCGGGACTTTCGGTCGGGGTGAGCAGTTCTTC. The chain joins TRBV20-1 to TRBJ2-1, with D tentatively TRBD2 (6 bases). The CDR3 covers 17 residues. The germline V and J ends were trimmed by 5 bases and 9 bases, with 29 bases remaining between them. Germline V gene lookup returns CDR1 DFQATT and CDR2 SNEGSKA (reference sequence).